Sequencing of this TCR beta chain was carried out in a study of T cells in Graves' hyperthyroidism and ophthalmopathy. The overall study: Peripheral blood was secured at the point of initial diagnosis, before any treatment. Study outcomes and limitations: Clonotypes that were expanded in thyroid above 0.001 mostly appeared in blood too.

Blood was drawn at first hyperthyroidism diagnosis, before any ophthalmopathy symptoms. V was clipped by 0 bases and J by 5 bases, with 13 bases between them. The germline V gene encodes CDR1 DFQATT and CDR2 SNEGSKA (reference sequence). The CDR3 length is 15 residues. On this clonotype itself: Antigen unknown.

Authors of the study amplified TCR beta CDR3 regions from RNA transcripts. First-round RT-PCR of the TCR CDR3 relied on the HTBI primer set. Each CDR3 protein is one row after TCRdb ran MiXCR on the multiplex PCR reads. The sample gives a few hundred thousand distinct CDR3 sequences, less than 15% of which show up once; about an eighth is in the top ten. The sequenced sample was blood. The V call is TRBV20-1, the J call TRBJ1-4; no clear D gene. This receptor was obtained from a woman between 35 and 50 years old with Graves' hyperthyroidism that later progressed to Graves' ophthalmopathy. This CDR3 reads CSAREGGRGNEKLFF. Here the CDR3 DNA reads TGCAGTGCTAGAGAGGGAGGCAGAGGGAATGAAAAACTGTTTTTT.